The subject of this entry is one TCR beta chain. Looked up from germline, CDR1 is SGHDT and CDR2 is YYEEEE. V dropped 1 base and J dropped 0 bases, with 11 bases sitting between them. CDR3 length equals 16 residues. This sample was taken from a study of OX40 agonist ivuxolimab in advanced cancers. Overall study: Melanoma, hepatocellular carcinoma, head and neck or renal cell cancer occurred in dose-escalation patients.

Measured with immunoSEQ multiplex PCR; TCRdb has only the in-frame clones, and not every one. The data contain 80,000 or so clones, about 82% of them singletons. The source material was CD4+ or CD8+ T cells sorted from blood, sampled in a trial of the OX40 agonist ivuxolimab. The sequence was collected from an adult with an advanced solid tumor such as melanoma, head and neck, liver or kidney cancer. This rearrangement joins TRBV5-6 to TRBJ2-1; maybe TRBD2 (5 bases). CDR3 region: CASSLSRGRSYNEQFF. For the CDR3, the DNA is TGTGCCAGCAGCTTGTCCCGGGGTCGCTCCTACAATGAGCAGTTCTTC.